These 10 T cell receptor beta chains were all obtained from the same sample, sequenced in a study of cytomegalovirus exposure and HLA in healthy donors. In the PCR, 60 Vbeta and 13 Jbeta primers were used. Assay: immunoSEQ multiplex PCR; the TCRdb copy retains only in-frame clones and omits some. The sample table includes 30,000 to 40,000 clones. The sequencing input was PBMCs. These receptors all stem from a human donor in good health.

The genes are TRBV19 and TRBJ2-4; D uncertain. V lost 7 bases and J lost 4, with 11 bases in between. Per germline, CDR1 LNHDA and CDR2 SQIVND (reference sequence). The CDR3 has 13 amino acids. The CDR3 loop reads CASMERAKNIQYF. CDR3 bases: TGTGCCAGTATGGAGAGAGCGAAAAACATTCAGTACTTC.

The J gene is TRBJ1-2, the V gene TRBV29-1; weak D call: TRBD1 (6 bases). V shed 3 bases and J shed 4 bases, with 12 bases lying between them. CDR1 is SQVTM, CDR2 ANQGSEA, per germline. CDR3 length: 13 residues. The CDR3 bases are TGCAGCGTTGAGCCCACAGGGTCCTATGGCTACACCTTC. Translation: CSVEPTGSYGYTF.

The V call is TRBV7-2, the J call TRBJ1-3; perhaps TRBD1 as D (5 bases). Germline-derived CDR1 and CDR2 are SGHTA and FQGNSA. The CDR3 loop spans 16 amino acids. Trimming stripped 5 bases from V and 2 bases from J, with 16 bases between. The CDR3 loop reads CASSPLGLNPGNTIYF. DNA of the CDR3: TGTGCCAGCAGCCCCCTGGGACTCAACCCTGGAAACACCATATATTTT. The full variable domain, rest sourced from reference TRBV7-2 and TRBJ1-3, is GAGVSQSPSNKVTEKGKDVELRCDPISGHTALYWYRQSLGQGLEFLIYFQGNSAPDKSGLPSDRFSAERTGGSVSTLTIQRTQQEDSAVYLCASSPLGLNPGNTIYFGEGSWLTVV.

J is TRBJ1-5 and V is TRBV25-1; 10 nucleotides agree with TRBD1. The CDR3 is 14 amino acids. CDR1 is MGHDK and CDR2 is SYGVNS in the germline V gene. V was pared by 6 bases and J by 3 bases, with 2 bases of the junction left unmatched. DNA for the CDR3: TGTGCCAGCAGGGGGACAGGGGTCAATCAGCCCCAGCATTTT. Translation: CASRGTGVNQPQHF. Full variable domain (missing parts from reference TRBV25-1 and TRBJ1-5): EADIYQTPRYLVIGTGKKITLECSQTMGHDKMYWYQQDPGMELHLIHYSYGVNSTEKGDLSSESTVSRIRTEHFPLTLESARPSHTSQYLCASRGTGVNQPQHFGDGTRLSIL.

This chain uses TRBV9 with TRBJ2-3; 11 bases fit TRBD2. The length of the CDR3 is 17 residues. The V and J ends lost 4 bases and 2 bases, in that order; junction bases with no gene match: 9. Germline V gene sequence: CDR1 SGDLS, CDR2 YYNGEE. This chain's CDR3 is CASSPRRLAGSTDTQYF. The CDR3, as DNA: TGTGCCAGCAGCCCCCGTAGACTAGCGGGGTCCACAGATACGCAGTATTTT.

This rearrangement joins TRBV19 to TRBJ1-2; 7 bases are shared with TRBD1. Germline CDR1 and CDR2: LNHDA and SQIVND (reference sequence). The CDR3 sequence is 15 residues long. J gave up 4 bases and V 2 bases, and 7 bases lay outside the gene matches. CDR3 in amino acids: CASSISGGGAYGYTF. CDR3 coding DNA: TGTGCCAGTAGTATAAGTGGAGGGGGCGCCTATGGCTACACCTTC.

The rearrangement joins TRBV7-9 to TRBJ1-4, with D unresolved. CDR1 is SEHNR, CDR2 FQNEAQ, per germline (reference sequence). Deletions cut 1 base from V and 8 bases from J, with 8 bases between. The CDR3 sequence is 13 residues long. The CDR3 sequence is CASSLGGWEKLFF. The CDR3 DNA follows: TGTGCCAGCAGCTTAGGAGGCTGGGAAAAACTGTTTTTT.

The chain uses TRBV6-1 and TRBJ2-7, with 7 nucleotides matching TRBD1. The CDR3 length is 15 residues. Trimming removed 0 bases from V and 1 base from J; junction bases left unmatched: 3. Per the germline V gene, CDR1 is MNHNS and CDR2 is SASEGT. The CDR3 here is CASSEALDRSYEQYF. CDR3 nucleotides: TGTGCCAGCAGTGAAGCCCTGGACAGGTCCTACGAGCAGTACTTC.

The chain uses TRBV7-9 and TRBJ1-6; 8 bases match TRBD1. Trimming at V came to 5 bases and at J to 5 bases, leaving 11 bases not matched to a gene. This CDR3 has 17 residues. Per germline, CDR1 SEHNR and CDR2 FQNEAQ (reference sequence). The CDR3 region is CASSKISGGFNNSPLHF. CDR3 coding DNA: TGTGCCAGCAGCAAGATATCAGGGGGCTTTAATAATTCACCCCTCCACTTT.

CDR3 region: CASSLAQVYEQYF. The CDR3, as DNA: TGCGCCAGCAGCTTGGCACAGGTCTACGAGCAGTACTTC. The V call is TRBV5-1, the J call TRBJ2-7, with a weak D call TRBD1 (5 bases). V lost 0 bases and J 3 bases, leaving 7 bases between the germline ends. The CDR3 extends over 13 amino acids. The V gene's germline CDR1 is SGHRS and CDR2 YFSETQ.